This T cell receptor (beta chain) was profiled in a study of control samples from healthy donors and cancer patients. V lost 2 bases to trimming and J lost 3 bases; unmatched junction nucleotides: 4. The CDR3 runs to 14 residues. Germline CDR1 and CDR2: MNHEY and SVGAGI. Libraries were prepared by immunoSEQ multiplex PCR; TCRdb keeps only in-frame clonotypes and omits some of them. The sample gives 150,000 to 200,000 clones, roughly 94% of which show up once; around 13% is in the top ten. The material sequenced was PBMCs. This chain uses TRBV6-5 with TRBJ2-7; 7 bases align to TRBD2. The source is a man aged 55 to 70 with colorectal cancer. CDR3 in amino acids: CASSYERTSYEQYF. DNA for the CDR3: TGTGCCAGCAGTTACGAACGGACTAGCTACGAGCAGTACTTC.